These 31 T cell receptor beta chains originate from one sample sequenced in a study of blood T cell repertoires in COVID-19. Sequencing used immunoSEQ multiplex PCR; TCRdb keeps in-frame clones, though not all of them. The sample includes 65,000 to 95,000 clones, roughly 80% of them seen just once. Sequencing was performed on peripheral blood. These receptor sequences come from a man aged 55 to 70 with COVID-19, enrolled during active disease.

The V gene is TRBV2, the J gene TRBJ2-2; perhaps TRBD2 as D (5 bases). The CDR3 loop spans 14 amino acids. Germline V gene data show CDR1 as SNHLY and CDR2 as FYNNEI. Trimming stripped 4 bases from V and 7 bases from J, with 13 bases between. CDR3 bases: TGTGCCAGCAGTGGAACTAGTTTCAGCGGGGAGCTGTTTTTT. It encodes CASSGTSFSGELFF.

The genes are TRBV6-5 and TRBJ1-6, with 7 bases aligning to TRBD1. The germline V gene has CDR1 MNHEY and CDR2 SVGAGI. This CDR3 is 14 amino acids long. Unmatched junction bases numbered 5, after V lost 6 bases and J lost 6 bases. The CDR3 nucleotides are TGTGCCAGCAGAGGGGGCGGAGGTAATTCACCCCTCCACTTT. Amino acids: CASRGGGGNSPLHF.

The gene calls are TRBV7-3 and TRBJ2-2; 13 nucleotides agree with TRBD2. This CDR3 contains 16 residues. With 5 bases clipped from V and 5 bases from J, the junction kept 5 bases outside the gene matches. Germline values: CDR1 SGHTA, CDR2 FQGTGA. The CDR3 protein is CASSLGLAGVTGELFF. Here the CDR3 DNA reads TGTGCCAGCAGCCTAGGACTAGCGGGAGTGACCGGGGAGCTGTTTTTT.

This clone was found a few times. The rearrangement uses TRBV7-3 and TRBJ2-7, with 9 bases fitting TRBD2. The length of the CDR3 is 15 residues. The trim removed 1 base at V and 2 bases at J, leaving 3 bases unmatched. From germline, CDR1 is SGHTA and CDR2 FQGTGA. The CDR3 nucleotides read TGTGCCAGCAGCTTAAGTTCTAGCGGGACCTACGAGCAGTACTTC. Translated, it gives CASSLSSSGTYEQYF.

The CDR3 DNA reads TGTGCCAGCAGCCCCCGACCTCTAGCGGGGCTGTACGAGCAGTACTTC. This gives the protein CASSPRPLAGLYEQYF. The rearrangement joins TRBV11-3 to TRBJ2-7; TRBD2 agrees at 9 bases. V shed 5 bases, J shed 4 bases, and the junction held 12 bases outside the gene matches. Germline V gives CDR1 SGHNT, CDR2 YENEEA. The CDR3 runs to 16 residues.

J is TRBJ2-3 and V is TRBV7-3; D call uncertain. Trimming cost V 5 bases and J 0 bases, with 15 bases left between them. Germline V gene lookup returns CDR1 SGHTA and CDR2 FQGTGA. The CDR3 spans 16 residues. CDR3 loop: CASSVSGQTSTDTQYF. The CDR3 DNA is TGTGCCAGCAGCGTATCCGGTCAGACTAGCACAGATACGCAGTATTTT.

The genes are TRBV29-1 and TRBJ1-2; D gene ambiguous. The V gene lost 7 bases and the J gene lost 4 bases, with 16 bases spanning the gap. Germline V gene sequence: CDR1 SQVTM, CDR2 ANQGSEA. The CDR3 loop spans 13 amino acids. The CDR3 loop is CSGGDLFSYGYTF. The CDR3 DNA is TGCAGCGGCGGCGATTTATTTAGCTATGGCTACACCTTC.

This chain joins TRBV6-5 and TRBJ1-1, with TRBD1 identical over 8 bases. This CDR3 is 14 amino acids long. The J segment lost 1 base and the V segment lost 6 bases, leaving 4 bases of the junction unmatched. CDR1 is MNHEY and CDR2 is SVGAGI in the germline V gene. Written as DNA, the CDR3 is TGTGCCAGCAGCCGGACAGGGACGAACACTGAAGCTTTCTTT. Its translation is CASSRTGTNTEAFF.

CDR3 DNA: TGCGCCAGCAGCCAAGCACAGGACAGAAATGAAAAACTGTTTTTT. Translating gives CASSQAQDRNEKLFF. The chain is built from TRBV4-1 and TRBJ1-4, with TRBD1 as a possible D gene (6 bases). Germline CDR1 MGHRA, CDR2 YSYEKL. V was clipped by 1 base and J by 5 bases, with 11 bases between them. This CDR3 comprises 15 residues.

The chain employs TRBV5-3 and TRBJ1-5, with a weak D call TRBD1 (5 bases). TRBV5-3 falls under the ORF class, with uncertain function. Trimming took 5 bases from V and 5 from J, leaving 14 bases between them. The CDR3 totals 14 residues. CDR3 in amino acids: CARRQDSGDQPQHF. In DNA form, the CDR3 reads TGTGCCAGAAGGCAAGACAGCGGGGATCAGCCCCAGCATTTT.

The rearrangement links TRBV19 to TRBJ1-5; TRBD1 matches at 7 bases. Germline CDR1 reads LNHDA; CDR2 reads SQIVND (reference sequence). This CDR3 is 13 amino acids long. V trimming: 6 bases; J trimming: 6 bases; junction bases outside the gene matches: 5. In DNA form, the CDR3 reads TGTGCCAGTAGCACTCAGGGGGGTCAGCCCCAGCATTTT. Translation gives CASSTQGGQPQHF.

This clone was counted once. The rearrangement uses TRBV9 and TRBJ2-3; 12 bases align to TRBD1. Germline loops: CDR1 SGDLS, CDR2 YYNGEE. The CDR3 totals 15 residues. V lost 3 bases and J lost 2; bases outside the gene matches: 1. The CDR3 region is CASSAGQGATDTQYF. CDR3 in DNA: TGTGCCAGCAGCGCGGGACAGGGGGCCACAGATACGCAGTATTTT.

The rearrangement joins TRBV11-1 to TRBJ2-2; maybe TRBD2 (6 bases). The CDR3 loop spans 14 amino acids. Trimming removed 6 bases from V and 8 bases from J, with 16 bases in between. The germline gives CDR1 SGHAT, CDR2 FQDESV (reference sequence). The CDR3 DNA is TGTGCCAGCAGTGAACTAGCTCACAGAGGGGAGCTGTTTTTT. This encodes CASSELAHRGELFF.

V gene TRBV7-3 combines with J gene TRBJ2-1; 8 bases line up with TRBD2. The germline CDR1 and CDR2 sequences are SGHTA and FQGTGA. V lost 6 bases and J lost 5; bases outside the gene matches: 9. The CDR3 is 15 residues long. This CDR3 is CASSSLSGTHNEQFF. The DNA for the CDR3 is TGTGCCAGCAGTTCCCTTAGCGGGACCCACAATGAGCAGTTCTTC.

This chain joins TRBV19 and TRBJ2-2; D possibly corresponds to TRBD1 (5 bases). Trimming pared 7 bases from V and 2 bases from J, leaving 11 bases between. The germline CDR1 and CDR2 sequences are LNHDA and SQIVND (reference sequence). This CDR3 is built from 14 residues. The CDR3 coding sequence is TGTGCCAGTAATTTCGACAGTAACACCGGGGAGCTGTTTTTT. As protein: CASNFDSNTGELFF.

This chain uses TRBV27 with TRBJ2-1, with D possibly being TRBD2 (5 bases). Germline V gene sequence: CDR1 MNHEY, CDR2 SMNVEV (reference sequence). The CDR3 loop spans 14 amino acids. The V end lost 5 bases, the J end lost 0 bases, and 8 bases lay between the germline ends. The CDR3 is CASSSGSSYNEQFF. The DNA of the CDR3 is TGTGCCAGCAGTAGCGGAAGCTCCTACAATGAGCAGTTCTTC.

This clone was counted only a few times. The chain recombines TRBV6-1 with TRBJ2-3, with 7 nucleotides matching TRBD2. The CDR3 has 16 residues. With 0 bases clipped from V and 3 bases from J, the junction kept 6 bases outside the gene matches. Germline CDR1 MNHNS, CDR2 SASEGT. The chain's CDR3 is CASSEARGGRTDTQYF. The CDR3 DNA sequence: TGTGCCAGCAGTGAAGCGCGGGGAGGGAGGACAGATACGCAGTATTTT.

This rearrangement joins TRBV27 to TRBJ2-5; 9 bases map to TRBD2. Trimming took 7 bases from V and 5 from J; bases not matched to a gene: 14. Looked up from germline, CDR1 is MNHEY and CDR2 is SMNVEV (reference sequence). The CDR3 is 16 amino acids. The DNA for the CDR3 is TGTGCCAGCAAGACCGCGGCGGGGGGGCGATGGGAGACCCAGTACTTC. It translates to CASKTAAGGRWETQYF.

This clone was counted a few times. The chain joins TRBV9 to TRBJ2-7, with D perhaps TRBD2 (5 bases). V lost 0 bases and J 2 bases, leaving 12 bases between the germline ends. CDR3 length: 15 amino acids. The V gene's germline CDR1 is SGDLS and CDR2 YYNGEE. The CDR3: CASSVAGGPAYEQYF. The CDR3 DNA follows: TGTGCCAGCAGCGTAGCTGGAGGCCCTGCCTACGAGCAGTACTTC.

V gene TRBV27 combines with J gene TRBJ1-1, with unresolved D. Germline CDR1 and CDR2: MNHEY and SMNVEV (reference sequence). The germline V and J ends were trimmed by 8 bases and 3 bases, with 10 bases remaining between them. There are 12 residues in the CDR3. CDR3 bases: TGTGCCAGCTCTAATACAGACACTGAAGCTTTCTTT. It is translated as CASSNTDTEAFF.

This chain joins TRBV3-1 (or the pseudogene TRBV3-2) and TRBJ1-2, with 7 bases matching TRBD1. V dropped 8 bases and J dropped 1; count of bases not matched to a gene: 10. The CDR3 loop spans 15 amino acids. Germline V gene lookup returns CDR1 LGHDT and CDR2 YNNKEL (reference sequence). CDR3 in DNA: TGTGCCAGCGGGGACAGAGTTTTGGGTAACTATGGCTACACCTTC. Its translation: CASGDRVLGNYGYTF.

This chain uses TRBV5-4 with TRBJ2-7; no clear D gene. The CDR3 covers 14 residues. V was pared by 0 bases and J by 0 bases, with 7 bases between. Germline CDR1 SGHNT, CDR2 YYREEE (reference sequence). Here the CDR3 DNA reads TGTGCCAGCAGCTTGGGAGCCACCTCCTACGAGCAGTACTTC. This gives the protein CASSLGATSYEQYF.

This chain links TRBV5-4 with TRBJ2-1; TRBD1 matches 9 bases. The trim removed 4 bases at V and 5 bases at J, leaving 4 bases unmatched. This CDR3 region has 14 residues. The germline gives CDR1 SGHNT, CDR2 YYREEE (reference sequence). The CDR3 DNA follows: TGTGCCAGCAGCCGGACAGGGGACGACAATGAGCAGTTCTTC. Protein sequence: CASSRTGDDNEQFF.

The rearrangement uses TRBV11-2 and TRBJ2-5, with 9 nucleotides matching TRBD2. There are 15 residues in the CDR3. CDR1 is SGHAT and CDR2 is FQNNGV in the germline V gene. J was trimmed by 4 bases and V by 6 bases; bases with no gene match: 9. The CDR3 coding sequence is TGTGCCAGCAGACCTTTGCGGGGGGGCCGAGAGACCCAGTACTTC. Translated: CASRPLRGGRETQYF.

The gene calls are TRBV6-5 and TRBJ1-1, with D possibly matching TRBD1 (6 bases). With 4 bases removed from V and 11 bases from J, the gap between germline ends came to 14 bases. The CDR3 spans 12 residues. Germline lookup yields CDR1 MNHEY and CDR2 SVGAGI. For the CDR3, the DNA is TGTGCCAGCAGTTCCGGGGGGGGCTTCGCTTTCTTT. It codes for CASSSGGGFAFF.

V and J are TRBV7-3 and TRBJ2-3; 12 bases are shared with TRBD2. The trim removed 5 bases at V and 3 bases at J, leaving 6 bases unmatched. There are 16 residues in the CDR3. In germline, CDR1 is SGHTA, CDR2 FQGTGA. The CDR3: CASSMTSGSGTDTQYF. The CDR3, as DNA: TGTGCCAGCAGCATGACTAGCGGGAGTGGGACAGATACGCAGTATTTT.

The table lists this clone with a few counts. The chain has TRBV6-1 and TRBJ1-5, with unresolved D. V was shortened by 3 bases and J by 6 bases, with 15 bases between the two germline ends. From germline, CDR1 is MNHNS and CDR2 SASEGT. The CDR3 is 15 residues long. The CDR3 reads CASSELAGKGQPQHF. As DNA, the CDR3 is TGTGCCAGCAGTGAGTTGGCGGGGAAGGGTCAGCCCCAGCATTTT.

The CDR3 loop is CAWRGGINEKLFF. CDR3 coding DNA: TGTGCCTGGAGAGGAGGGATTAATGAAAAACTGTTTTTT. This rearrangement joins TRBV30 to TRBJ1-4; D remains unclear. The CDR3 totals 13 residues. Germline V gives CDR1 GTSNPN, CDR2 SVGIG (reference sequence). The V gene lost 3 bases and the J gene lost 4 bases, with 9 bases spanning the gap. The variable domain in full, completed from reference TRBV30 and TRBJ1-4, reads SQTIHQWPATLVQPVGSPLSLECTVEGTSNPNLYWYRQAAGRGLQLLFYSVGIGQISSEVPQNLSASRPQDRQFILSSKKLLLSDSGFYLCAWRGGINEKLFFGSGTQLSVL.

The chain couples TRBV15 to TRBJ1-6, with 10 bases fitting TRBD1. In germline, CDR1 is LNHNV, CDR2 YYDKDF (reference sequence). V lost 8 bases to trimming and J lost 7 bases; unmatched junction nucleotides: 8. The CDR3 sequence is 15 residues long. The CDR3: CATGVGTGANSPLHF. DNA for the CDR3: TGTGCCACCGGAGTGGGGACAGGGGCGAATTCACCCCTCCACTTT.

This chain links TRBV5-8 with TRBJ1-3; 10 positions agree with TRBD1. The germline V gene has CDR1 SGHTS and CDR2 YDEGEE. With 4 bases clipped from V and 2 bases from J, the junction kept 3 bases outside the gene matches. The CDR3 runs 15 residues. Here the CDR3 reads CASSVGTGAGNTIYF. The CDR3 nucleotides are TGTGCCAGCAGCGTAGGGACAGGGGCTGGAAACACCATATATTTT.

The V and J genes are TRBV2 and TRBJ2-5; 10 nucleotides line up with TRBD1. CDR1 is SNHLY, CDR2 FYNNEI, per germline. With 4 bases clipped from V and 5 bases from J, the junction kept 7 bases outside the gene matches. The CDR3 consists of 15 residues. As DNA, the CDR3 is TGTGCCAGCAGTGGGGACAGGGGTAATGGGGAGACCCAGTACTTC. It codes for CASSGDRGNGETQYF.